These 31 T cell receptor beta chains came from one sample sequenced in a study of blood T cell repertoires in COVID-19. Some clones are missing from TCRdb's copy, which holds only in-frame ones; the method was immunoSEQ multiplex PCR. This sample has around 200,000 clones, with approximately 87% found just once. The sequencing input was peripheral blood. The receptors here all came from a woman aged 18-30 years who had recovered from COVID-19.

This clone was seen once. The rearrangement links TRBV7-2 to TRBJ1-2; weak D call: TRBD1 (6 bases). Trimming took 3 bases from V and 7 from J, leaving 12 bases between them. The CDR3 consists of 13 residues. Germline V gene data show CDR1 as SGHTA and CDR2 as FQGNSA. DNA of the CDR3: TGTGCCAGCAGCTTTCGGGACATTCGTGGCTACACCTTC. Its translation is CASSFRDIRGYTF. Drawing the rest from reference TRBV7-2 and TRBJ1-2, the complete variable domain is GAGVSQSPSNKVTEKGKDVELRCDPISGHTALYWYRQSLGQGLEFLIYFQGNSAPDKSGLPSDRFSAERTGGSVSTLTIQRTQQEDSAVYLCASSFRDIRGYTFGSGTRLTVV.

The chain is built from TRBV2 and TRBJ2-5; 11 bases match TRBD2. Germline CDR1 reads SNHLY; CDR2 reads FYNNEI. The CDR3 sequence is 15 residues long. The trim removed 7 bases at V and 2 bases at J, leaving 6 bases unmatched. The DNA for the CDR3 is TGTGCCAGCACCCTAGCGGGGGGACCACAAGAGACCCAGTACTTC. It specifies CASTLAGGPQETQYF. The variable domain in full, with the rest retrieved from reference TRBV2 and TRBJ2-5, is EPEVTQTPSHQVTQMGQEVILRCVPISNHLYFYWYRQILGQKVEFLVSFYNNEISEKSEIFDDQFSVERPDGSNFTLKIRSTKLEDSAMYFCASTLAGGPQETQYFGPGTRLLVL.

The rearrangement uses TRBV6-2 or TRBV6-3 and TRBJ2-3, with TRBD1 identical over 7 bases. This CDR3 comprises 14 residues. The ends lost 5 bases at V and 2 bases at J; junction bases unmatched: 4. Germline loops: CDR1 MNHEY, CDR2 SVGEGT. CDR3 in amino acids: CASSHQGDTDTQYF. As DNA, the CDR3 is TGTGCCAGCAGTCACCAGGGGGACACAGATACGCAGTATTTT.

Here the CDR3 reads CASSLTAGDEKLFF. The DNA of the CDR3 is TGCGCCAGCAGCTTGACGGCAGGGGATGAAAAACTGTTTTTT. The rearrangement uses TRBV5-1 and TRBJ1-4, with D perhaps matching TRBD1 (6 bases). This CDR3 has 14 amino acids. Trimming pared 1 base from V and 6 bases from J, leaving 10 bases between. Germline CDR1 SGHRS, CDR2 YFSETQ.

The chain uses TRBV7-6 and TRBJ1-1, with D unclear. CDR3 length: 15 residues. Trimming took 5 bases from V and 6 from J, leaving 19 bases between them. Germline V lookup: CDR1 SGHVS, CDR2 FNYEAQ. The CDR3 region is CASSQVGPPSAEAFF. In DNA form, the CDR3 reads TGTGCCAGCAGCCAAGTGGGTCCGCCGAGCGCTGAAGCTTTCTTT.

The sample holds one count of this clone. The rearrangement links TRBV6-6 to TRBJ2-5; TRBD2 matches at 8 bases. The germline CDR1 and CDR2 sequences are MNHNY and SVGAGI (reference sequence). V was clipped by 6 bases and J by 4 bases; unmatched bases: 10. The CDR3 spans 15 residues. The CDR3 bases are TGTGCCAGCAGCCGGCTCACGGGGGGGAGAGAGACCCAGTACTTC. Residues: CASSRLTGGRETQYF.

V and J are TRBV9 and TRBJ1-1, with 7 bases matching TRBD1. V trimming: 4 bases; J trimming: 6 bases; junction bases outside the gene matches: 9. Germline lookup yields CDR1 SGDLS and CDR2 YYNGEE. The CDR3 length is 14 residues. The CDR3 DNA reads TGTGCCAGCAGCACCCGACAGGGTGGTTCTGAAGCTTTCTTT. Translated, it gives CASSTRQGGSEAFF.

The chain employs TRBV18 and TRBJ2-1; 9 bases fit TRBD1. The CDR3 runs to 15 residues. Germline trimming cut 2 bases from V and 9 bases from J; bases unmatched to any gene: 8. Germline V gene lookup returns CDR1 KGHSH and CDR2 LQKENI. The CDR3: CASSPARDRASEQFF. The CDR3 DNA is TGTGCCAGCTCACCAGCTCGGGACAGGGCATCTGAGCAGTTCTTC.

The rearrangement links TRBV15 to TRBJ2-2; weak D call: TRBD2 (5 bases). The V and J ends lost 0 bases and 7 bases respectively, with 9 bases between them. Germline CDR1 and CDR2: LNHNV and YYDKDF (reference sequence). The CDR3 totals 14 residues. CDR3 sequence reads: CATSRDLRDGELFF. CDR3 sequence (DNA): TGTGCCACCAGCAGAGATTTGAGGGACGGGGAGCTGTTTTTT.

The rearrangement joins TRBV19 to TRBJ2-5, with 8 bases fitting TRBD2. J was trimmed by 3 bases and V by 3 bases; bases with no gene match: 9. Germline V gives CDR1 LNHDA, CDR2 SQIVND (reference sequence). CDR3 length: 16 residues. For the CDR3, the DNA is TGTGCCAGTAGTATTCCTGCTAGCGGGCAAGAAGAGACCCAGTACTTC. Amino acids: CASSIPASGQEETQYF.

The gene calls are TRBV20-1 and TRBJ1-5; D remains ambiguous. The germline V gene has CDR1 DFQATT and CDR2 SNEGSKA (reference sequence). The CDR3 has 11 amino acids. V shed 3 bases and J shed 5 bases, with 5 bases lying between them. The DNA for the CDR3 is TGCAGTGCTAGCCGGGATCAGCCCCAGCATTTT. This gives the protein CSASRDQPQHF.

This chain uses TRBV27 with TRBJ2-7, with TRBD1 as a possible D gene (5 bases). Deletions cut 9 bases from V and 4 bases from J, with 13 bases between. CDR3 length: 12 amino acids. The germline V gene encodes CDR1 MNHEY and CDR2 SMNVEV (reference sequence). The CDR3 bases are TGTGCCAGTCAATCAGACAGTTACGAGCAGTACGTC. Its protein product is CASQSDSYEQYV.

V usage is TRBV19 and J usage is TRBJ1-2; 9 bases are a match to TRBD1. The CDR3 sequence is 13 residues long. Trimming took 10 bases from V and 4 from J; bases not matched to a gene: 7. The germline CDR1 and CDR2 sequences are LNHDA and SQIVND (reference sequence). This CDR3 is CATEKDRGYGYTF. CDR3 sequence (DNA): TGTGCCACCGAGAAGGACAGGGGCTATGGCTACACCTTC.

The rearrangement uses TRBV2 and TRBJ2-1; 9 nucleotides match TRBD2. The CDR3 has 14 residues. In germline, CDR1 is SNHLY, CDR2 FYNNEI. Trimming cost V 8 bases and J 3 bases; bases outside gene matches: 5. The DNA of the CDR3 is TGTGCCAGCCGATCTAGCGGGGTCTACAATGAGCAGTTCTTC. It encodes CASRSSGVYNEQFF. Variable domain in full (rest from reference TRBV2 and TRBJ2-1): EPEVTQTPSHQVTQMGQEVILRCVPISNHLYFYWYRQILGQKVEFLVSFYNNEISEKSEIFDDQFSVERPDGSNFTLKIRSTKLEDSAMYFCASRSSGVYNEQFFGPGTRLTVL.

The chain couples TRBV11-2 to TRBJ2-3; the match to TRBD2 covers 9 bases. V was clipped by 5 bases and J by 4 bases; unmatched bases: 10. CDR3 length: 16 amino acids. Germline V gene lookup returns CDR1 SGHAT and CDR2 FQNNGV. CDR3 DNA: TGTGCCAGCAGCCCCCGGGCGGGGGGGCTTGCAGATACGCAGTATTTT. Translation gives CASSPRAGGLADTQYF.

The chain carries TRBV5-1 and TRBJ1-2; D unresolved. This CDR3 has 16 residues. With 1 base removed from V and 3 bases from J, the gap between germline ends came to 16 bases. Per germline, CDR1 SGHRS and CDR2 YFSETQ. The CDR3 bases are TGCGCCAGCAGCTTGACCCCGGGCCTGGAGGACTATGGCTACACCTTC. Protein sequence: CASSLTPGLEDYGYTF.

The sample holds a few counts of this clone. J is TRBJ2-7 and V is TRBV27; TRBD1 matches at 7 bases. Trimming at V came to 4 bases and at J to 6 bases, leaving 0 bases not matched to a gene. The CDR3 extends over 11 amino acids. CDR1 is MNHEY and CDR2 is SMNVEV in the germline V gene (reference sequence). In DNA, the CDR3 is TGTGCCAGCAGTTCAGGGGGCGAGCAGTACTTC. Translated, it gives CASSSGGEQYF.

The chain links TRBV2 to TRBJ1-1, with 7 bases aligning to TRBD1. Trimming took 8 bases from V and 3 from J; bases not matched to a gene: 15. The V gene's germline CDR1 is SNHLY and CDR2 FYNNEI. The CDR3 length is 16 residues. The CDR3 protein is CASRGSLWTGDTEAFF. For the CDR3, the DNA is TGTGCCAGCCGAGGGTCCCTTTGGACAGGAGACACTGAAGCTTTCTTT.

V is TRBV19 and J is TRBJ1-3; weak D call: TRBD1 (5 bases). Germline lookup yields CDR1 LNHDA and CDR2 SQIVND (reference sequence). The CDR3 contains 14 residues. Trimming removed 5 bases at V and 3 bases at J, with 11 bases between. The CDR3 region is CASSVTTGGNTIYF. CDR3 nucleotides: TGTGCCAGTAGTGTGACAACAGGTGGAAACACCATATATTTT.

In nucleotides, the CDR3 is TGTGCCAGCAGCTCGAGGCCGGGACAGGGGTACACTGAAGCTTTCTTT. The encoded protein is CASSSRPGQGYTEAFF. The rearrangement links TRBV11-2 to TRBJ1-1; 10 bases are a match to TRBD1. This CDR3 spans 16 amino acids. V shed 4 bases, J shed 3 bases, and the junction held 8 bases outside the gene matches. The germline V gene encodes CDR1 SGHAT and CDR2 FQNNGV.

This chain uses TRBV12-3 or TRBV12-4 with TRBJ2-1; unclear D gene. The V gene lost 5 bases and the J gene lost 4 bases, with 9 bases spanning the gap. The CDR3 consists of 13 residues. CDR3 amino acids: CASSILVYNEQFF. The CDR3 nucleotides read TGTGCCAGCAGTATACTGGTGTACAATGAGCAGTTCTTC.

The chain joins TRBV5-4 to TRBJ1-6; D may be TRBD1 (6 bases). This CDR3 region has 15 residues. The V gene lost 5 bases and the J gene lost 5 bases, with 14 bases spanning the gap. Germline CDR1 is SGHNT and CDR2 is YYREEE (reference sequence). CDR3 sequence (DNA): TGTGCCAGCAGTACAGGACAGAAGAATAATTCACCCCTCCACTTT. It translates to CASSTGQKNNSPLHF.

This clone occurred a few times. The chain combines TRBV2 with TRBJ2-7, with 8 bases that match TRBD2. Per germline, CDR1 SNHLY and CDR2 FYNNEI. V was clipped by 6 bases and J by 4 bases; unmatched bases: 5. The CDR3 runs to 13 residues. This CDR3 is CASSLTSEYEQYV. The CDR3 nucleotides read TGTGCCAGCAGCTTGACTAGCGAGTACGAGCAGTACGTC.

The genes are TRBV9 and TRBJ2-5; 14 nucleotides agree with TRBD2. The junction had 6 bases not matched to a gene; V was cut back by 3 bases and J by 11 bases. The CDR3 is made up of 14 amino acids. The germline CDR1 and CDR2 sequences are SGDLS and YYNGEE. The CDR3 loop reads CASSAGLAGVRQYF. DNA for the CDR3: TGTGCCAGCAGCGCGGGACTAGCGGGGGTCAGGCAGTACTTC.

The J gene is TRBJ2-3, the V gene TRBV5-6; TRBD2 might be the D (5 bases). The V gene's germline CDR1 is SGHDT and CDR2 YYEEEE. Trimming removed 1 base at V and 3 bases at J, with 9 bases between. The CDR3 consists of 14 residues. CDR3 nucleotide sequence: TGTGCCAGCAGCTTGAGACTACTAACAGATACGCAGTATTTT. Translating it yields CASSLRLLTDTQYF.

The CDR3 nucleotides read TGTGCCAGCAGCTTGCGGGGGAGTTCGGCCTACGAGCAGTACGTC. Translating gives CASSLRGSSAYEQYV. This chain connects TRBV5-6 to TRBJ2-7; D is possibly TRBD2 (6 bases). Trimming took off 1 base at V and 2 bases at J, with 13 bases between the two ends. Germline CDR1 and CDR2: SGHDT and YYEEEE. The CDR3 has 15 residues.

This chain connects TRBV27 to TRBJ1-1, with D possibly matching TRBD1 (5 bases). Germline V gene sequence: CDR1 MNHEY, CDR2 SMNVEV (reference sequence). There are 13 residues in the CDR3. V shed 8 bases and J shed 1 base, with 11 bases lying between them. This CDR3 reads CASGSQANTEAFF. In nucleotides, the CDR3 is TGTGCCAGCGGGTCACAGGCGAACACTGAAGCTTTCTTT.

This clone occurred once. The rearrangement joins TRBV27 to TRBJ1-4; 8 bases are shared with TRBD1. V was pared by 6 bases and J by 10 bases, with 4 bases of the junction left unmatched. This CDR3 is 12 amino acids long. Germline loops: CDR1 MNHEY, CDR2 SMNVEV (reference sequence). In DNA, the CDR3 is TGTGCCAGCAGACAGGGGGAAGGAAAACTGTTTTTT. This codes for CASRQGEGKLFF.

The chain links TRBV4-3 to TRBJ2-3, with 10 positions matching TRBD2. CDR1 is LGHNA and CDR2 is YSLEER in the germline V gene. Trimming at V came to 3 bases and at J to 1 base, leaving 1 base not matched to a gene. The CDR3 is 15 amino acids. CDR3 loop: CASSHTSGGTDTQYF. The CDR3 nucleotides are TGCGCCAGCAGCCATACTAGCGGGGGCACAGATACGCAGTATTTT.

The chain has TRBV7-9 and TRBJ1-1, with D uncertain. Germline-derived CDR1 and CDR2 are SEHNR and FQNEAQ (reference sequence). V was trimmed by 5 bases and J by 6 bases, leaving 22 bases between them. This CDR3 region has 16 residues. CDR3 sequence: CASSSYFRRETPEAFF. The CDR3 DNA reads as TGTGCCAGCAGCAGCTATTTCCGGAGGGAAACTCCTGAAGCTTTCTTT.

The V call is TRBV19, the J call TRBJ2-1, with 9 bases that match TRBD2. V lost 6 bases to trimming and J lost 3 bases; unmatched junction nucleotides: 6. From germline, CDR1 is LNHDA and CDR2 SQIVND (reference sequence). This CDR3 spans 15 amino acids. The chain's CDR3 is CASSPSSGIYNEQFF. For the CDR3, the DNA is TGTGCCAGTAGCCCATCTAGCGGGATCTACAATGAGCAGTTCTTC.